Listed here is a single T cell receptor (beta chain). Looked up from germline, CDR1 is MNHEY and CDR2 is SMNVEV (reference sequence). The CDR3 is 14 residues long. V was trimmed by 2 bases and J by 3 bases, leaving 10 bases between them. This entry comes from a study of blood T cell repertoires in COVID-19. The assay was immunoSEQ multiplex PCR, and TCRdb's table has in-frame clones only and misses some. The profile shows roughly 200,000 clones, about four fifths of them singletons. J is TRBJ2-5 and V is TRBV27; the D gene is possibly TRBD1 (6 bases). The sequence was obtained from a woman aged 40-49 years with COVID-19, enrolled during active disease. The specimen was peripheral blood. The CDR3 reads CASSLMGAEETQYF. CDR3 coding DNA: TGTGCCAGCAGTTTAATGGGGGCGGAAGAGACCCAGTACTTC.